The 22 T cell receptor beta chains listed next were all sequenced from one sample in a study of T-cell reconstitution after alpha-beta-depleted transplantation in children. Unique molecular identifiers were built into the TCRbeta library. TCRdb passed the PCR reads through MiXCR, listing each CDR3 protein once. Here the sample spans about 440,000 distinct CDR3 sequences, around two fifths being singletons. The sample was PBMCs, taken before TCRalphabeta/CD19-depleted stem cell transplant. The receptor source for this set is a girl aged 2 to 10 with aplastic anemia, due to receive a stem cell transplant.

This chain joins TRBV5-5 and TRBJ1-1; D may be TRBD1 (5 bases). V was clipped by 4 bases and J by 2 bases, with 12 bases between them. CDR3 length: 14 residues. CDR1 and CDR2 from the germline V gene are SGHKS and YYEKEE (reference sequence). In DNA form, the CDR3 reads TGTGCCAGCAGCCTGGGACCCGACAACACTGAAGCTTTCTTT. Encoded protein: CASSLGPDNTEAFF.

V usage is TRBV20-1 and J usage is TRBJ2-3, with TRBD2 matching 10 bases. This CDR3 contains 15 residues. V shed 6 bases, J shed 4 bases, and the junction held 10 bases outside the gene matches. Germline V gives CDR1 DFQATT, CDR2 SNEGSKA (reference sequence). The CDR3, as DNA: TGCAGTGCCCAGCTCTCAGCGGGAGGGGCAGATACGCAGTATTTT. Translated, it gives CSAQLSAGGADTQYF.

This clonotype was found many times. The chain has TRBV11-2 and TRBJ2-1; no reliable D call. Germline-derived CDR1 and CDR2 are SGHAT and FQNNGV. The CDR3 is 13 residues long. V lost 3 bases and J 7 bases, leaving 10 bases between the germline ends. DNA for the CDR3: TGTGCCAGCAGCTTTGAGGCACTGAATGAGCAGTTCTTC. Its translation: CASSFEALNEQFF. Looking up the rest from reference TRBV11-2 and TRBJ2-1 gives the full variable domain: EAGVAQSPRYKIIEKRQSVAFWCNPISGHATLYWYQQILGQGPKLLIQFQNNGVVDDSQLPKDRFSAERLKGVDSTLKIQPAKLEDSAVYLCASSFEALNEQFFGPGTRLTVL.

The gene calls are TRBV20-1 and TRBJ1-5; 8 nucleotides align to TRBD1. The germline gives CDR1 DFQATT, CDR2 SNEGSKA (reference sequence). With 3 bases clipped from V and 5 bases from J, the junction kept 3 bases outside the gene matches. CDR3 size: 13 residues. The CDR3, as DNA: TGCAGTGCTAGTGCAGGGGGCGATCAGCCCCAGCATTTT. Translated, it gives CSASAGGDQPQHF.

This clonotype occurred many times. The V and J genes are TRBV6-5 and TRBJ2-1; D is unclear. Trimming took off 1 base at V and 5 bases at J, with 9 bases between the two ends. Germline assignment: CDR1 MNHEY and CDR2 SVGAGI. The CDR3 is 14 residues long. The DNA of the CDR3 is TGTGCCAGCAGTTACTTCGAGAAGAACAATGAGCAGTTCTTC. It encodes CASSYFEKNNEQFF.

The genes are TRBV20-1 and TRBJ2-3; 7 bases are shared with TRBD2. This CDR3 comprises 15 residues. Germline V gene lookup returns CDR1 DFQATT and CDR2 SNEGSKA (reference sequence). Losses at the gene ends were 6 bases for V and 0 bases for J; bases not matched to a gene: 9. The CDR3 region is CSAAAASGSTDTQYF. In DNA form, the CDR3 reads TGCAGTGCCGCGGCGGCTAGCGGAAGCACAGATACGCAGTATTTT.

This clonotype was picked up a small number of times. The chain employs TRBV6-5 and TRBJ1-1; the match to TRBD1 covers 9 bases. The CDR3 loop spans 14 amino acids. V lost 4 bases to trimming and J lost 11 bases; unmatched junction nucleotides: 11. CDR1 and CDR2 from the germline V gene are MNHEY and SVGAGI. CDR3 nucleotides: TGTGCCAGCAGTTCCGCGGCCGGGACAGGGATTGCTTTCTTT. Protein product: CASSSAAGTGIAFF.

This chain joins TRBV5-1 and TRBJ2-1, with 7 positions matching TRBD1. This CDR3 region has 22 residues. Looked up from germline, CDR1 is SGHRS and CDR2 is YFSETQ. J lost 7 bases, V lost 6 bases, and 34 bases had no gene match. The CDR3 protein is CASKNRTGVSVPPLEVRNEQFF. CDR3 nucleotide sequence: TGCGCCAGCAAGAATCGCACAGGGGTTTCTGTTCCCCCCCTGGAGGTTCGTAATGAGCAGTTCTTC.

This clonotype has at least ten counts. The J gene is TRBJ2-1, the V gene TRBV5-1; 12 bases align to TRBD1. With 4 bases clipped from V and 7 bases from J, the junction kept 6 bases outside the gene matches. Looked up from germline, CDR1 is SGHRS and CDR2 is YFSETQ. The CDR3 contains 15 residues. The CDR3: CASSMGQGARNEQFF. As DNA, the CDR3 is TGCGCCAGCAGCATGGGACAGGGGGCCCGTAATGAGCAGTTCTTC.

The chain recombines TRBV29-1 with TRBJ2-1; TRBD1 is a possible D gene (5 bases). There are 14 residues in the CDR3. The ends were cut back, 3 bases at V and 3 bases at J, with 12 bases in the middle. The germline CDR1 and CDR2 sequences are SQVTM and ANQGSEA. CDR3 sequence: CSVDVMGRYNEQFF. The CDR3 DNA follows: TGCAGCGTTGATGTTATGGGGCGCTACAATGAGCAGTTCTTC.

V usage is TRBV28 and J usage is TRBJ2-1; 8 bases map to TRBD2. Trimming took 6 bases from V and 5 from J; bases not matched to a gene: 9. CDR3 length: 15 amino acids. The germline V gene has CDR1 MDHEN and CDR2 SYDVKM. CDR3 sequence: CASSPSSGPNNEQFF. CDR3 nucleotide sequence: TGTGCCAGCAGCCCCTCTAGCGGGCCTAACAATGAGCAGTTCTTC.

This clonotype was found many times. V gene TRBV12-3 or TRBV12-4 combines with J gene TRBJ1-2, with TRBD1 identical over 10 bases. The V and J ends lost 6 bases and 6 bases, in that order; junction bases with no gene match: 10. This CDR3 is built from 15 residues. The CDR3 nucleotides are TGTGCCAGCAGAGAGCAGGGACAGGGGAAGAATGGCTACACCTTC. Amino acid sequence: CASREQGQGKNGYTF.

The sample holds a few counts of this clonotype. The rearrangement links TRBV28 to TRBJ2-5; 11 nucleotides agree with TRBD2. From germline, CDR1 is MDHEN and CDR2 SYDVKM. The CDR3 length is 16 residues. The J segment lost 2 bases and the V segment lost 5 bases, leaving 7 bases of the junction unmatched. This chain's CDR3 is CASSLLAGGPQETQYF. CDR3 sequence (DNA): TGTGCCAGCAGTCTCTTAGCGGGGGGGCCGCAAGAGACCCAGTACTTC.

V gene TRBV10-1 combines with J gene TRBJ2-1, with D tentatively TRBD1 or TRBD2 (5 bases each). CDR3 length: 13 residues. The germline gives CDR1 WNHNN, CDR2 SYGVQD (reference sequence). V was cut by 5 bases and J by 7 bases, with 12 bases left in between. CDR3: CASSTGDLNEQFF. The CDR3 nucleotides read TGCGCCAGCAGTACCGGGGACCTTAATGAGCAGTTCTTC.

This clonotype was counted ten times or more. This rearrangement joins TRBV27 to TRBJ2-3; D gene uncertain. Germline CDR1 reads MNHEY; CDR2 reads SMNVEV (reference sequence). V gave up 0 bases and J gave up 9 bases, with 7 bases separating them. This CDR3 contains 12 residues. CDR3 sequence reads: CASSLSGRTQYF. In DNA, the CDR3 is TGTGCCAGCAGTTTATCGGGCAGGACGCAGTATTTT.

The CDR3 region is CSVRDRLPSEKLFF. CDR3 sequence (DNA): TGCAGCGTCCGGGACAGGCTTCCTAGTGAAAAACTGTTTTTT. This rearrangement joins TRBV29-1 to TRBJ1-4, with 8 bases identical to TRBD1. Germline CDR1 SQVTM, CDR2 ANQGSEA. V was clipped by 6 bases and J by 7 bases; unmatched bases: 10. The CDR3 runs to 14 residues.

The CDR3: CATSDPGAGAETQYF. For the CDR3, the DNA is TGTGCCACCAGTGATCCCGGAGCGGGAGCAGAGACCCAGTACTTC. The chain recombines TRBV24-1 with TRBJ2-5; 8 bases are a match to TRBD2. This CDR3 has 15 residues. The V gene end was trimmed by 3 bases and the J gene end by 4 bases; junction bases not matched to a gene: 6. Germline CDR1 and CDR2: KGHDR and SFDVKD.

V is TRBV7-2 and J is TRBJ2-1, with 10 bases lining up with TRBD2. Germline CDR1 is SGHTA and CDR2 is FQGNSA. The CDR3 totals 16 residues. V was clipped by 5 bases and J by 4 bases; unmatched bases: 8. For the CDR3, the DNA is TGTGCCAGCAGCAAAGCCGGGACTAGCGAATACAATGAGCAGTTCTTC. This gives the protein CASSKAGTSEYNEQFF.

The chain carries TRBV7-9 and TRBJ2-4; 9 bases fit TRBD1. CDR3 length equals 15 residues. Germline CDR1 reads SEHNR; CDR2 reads FQNEAQ (reference sequence). With V trimmed by 1 base and J by 4 bases, 2 bases remained unmatched. The CDR3 is CASSLEGTGKNIQYF. The DNA of the CDR3 is TGTGCCAGCAGCTTAGAGGGGACAGGGAAAAACATTCAGTACTTC. Looking up the rest from reference TRBV7-9 and TRBJ2-4 gives the full variable domain: DTGVSQNPRHKITKRGQNVTFRCDPISEHNRLYWYRQTLGQGPEFLTYFQNEAQLEKSRLLSDRFSAERPKGSFSTLEIQRTEQGDSAMYLCASSLEGTGKNIQYFGAGTRLSVL.

This clonotype was recorded at least ten times. The chain carries TRBV5-5 and TRBJ2-1; TRBD1 matches at 9 bases. The V and J ends lost 2 bases and 6 bases, in that order; junction bases with no gene match: 6. The CDR3 runs 15 residues. The germline V gene encodes CDR1 SGHKS and CDR2 YYEKEE (reference sequence). The DNA of the CDR3 is TGTGCCAGCAGCTTTGGACAGGGGAAAGGCAATGAGCAGTTCTTC. It is translated as CASSFGQGKGNEQFF.

The table lists this clonotype with many counts. CDR3 sequence: CASSVTVAGVSEQYF. CDR3 DNA: TGTGCCAGCAGCGTAACGGTAGCGGGAGTGAGCGAGCAGTACTTC. V is TRBV9 and J is TRBJ2-7; the match to TRBD2 covers 9 bases. The CDR3 has 15 residues. Germline values: CDR1 SGDLS, CDR2 YYNGEE. After removal of 1 base from V and 6 bases from J, the junction contained 8 bases not matched to a gene. The whole variable domain, filled in from reference TRBV9 and TRBJ2-7, reads DSGVTQTPKHLITATGQRVTLRCSPRSGDLSVYWYQQSLDQGLQFLIQYYNGEERAKGNILERFSAQQFPDLHSELNLSSLELGDSALYFCASSVTVAGVSEQYFGPGTRLTVT.

This clonotype has a count of ten or more. The rearrangement joins TRBV5-1 to TRBJ2-7; D may be TRBD1 (6 bases). This CDR3 is built from 14 residues. The germline V gene encodes CDR1 SGHRS and CDR2 YFSETQ. The germline V and J ends were trimmed by 1 base and 6 bases, with 14 bases remaining between them. CDR3 sequence (DNA): TGCGCCAGCAGCTTGTCACAGGGCCCCAGCGAGCAGTACTTC. Translated: CASSLSQGPSEQYF.